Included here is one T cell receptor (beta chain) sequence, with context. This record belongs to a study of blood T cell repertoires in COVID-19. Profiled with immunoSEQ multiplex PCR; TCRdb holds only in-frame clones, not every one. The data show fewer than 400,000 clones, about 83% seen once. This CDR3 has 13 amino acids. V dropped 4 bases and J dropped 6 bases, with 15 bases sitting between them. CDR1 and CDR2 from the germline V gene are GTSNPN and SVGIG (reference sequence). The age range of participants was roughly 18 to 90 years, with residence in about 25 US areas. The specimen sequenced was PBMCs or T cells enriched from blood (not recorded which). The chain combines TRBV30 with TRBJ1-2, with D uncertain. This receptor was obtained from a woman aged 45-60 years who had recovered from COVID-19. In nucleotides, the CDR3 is TGTGCCTGGAATCGGGTCCCGGCTAATGGCTACACCTTC. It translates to CAWNRVPANGYTF.